The entry below describes one T cell receptor (beta chain). Per the original data handling: The assay estimated nucleated cells by amplifying reference gene primers. Libraries were prepared by immunoSEQ multiplex PCR; TCRdb keeps only in-frame clonotypes and omits some of them. V and J calls and clone size are given by that table; D and trimming were obtained from the DNA. The data show over 350,000 clones, more than 80% seen once. The sample comes from a study of blood T cell repertoires in COVID-19. Turning to the study itself: Acute and convalescent COVID-19 samples came from the United States, Italy and Spain.

V was pared by 4 bases and J by 3 bases, with 13 bases between. This CDR3 is built from 13 residues. Germline CDR1 and CDR2: SQVTM and ANQGSEA. The receptor was derived from a woman aged 25 to 39 with active or convalescent COVID-19. The chain couples TRBV29-1 to TRBJ2-7; D remains unclear. The sequenced material came from peripheral blood. As DNA, the CDR3 is TGCAGCGTTGCCGCGGCGAGTAACTACGAGCAGTACTTC. This translates into CSVAAASNYEQYF.